Following are 31 T cell receptor beta chains from one sample sequenced in a study of blood T cell repertoires in COVID-19. Using immunoSEQ multiplex PCR, the repertoire was profiled, and TCRdb retains in-frame clones only, with some absent. The table lists approximately 270,000 clones, nearly 90% of them singletons. Sequences were obtained from peripheral blood. The receptor set was obtained from a young man with active or convalescent COVID-19.

The rearrangement links TRBV4-2 to TRBJ1-2; 9 nucleotides line up with TRBD1. Germline V gene lookup returns CDR1 LGHNA and CDR2 YNFKEQ. The CDR3 sequence is 15 residues long. J gave up 4 bases and V 1 base, and 4 bases lay outside the gene matches. CDR3 DNA sequence: TGTGCCAGCAGCCAAGGGGACAGGGACTCCTATGGCTACACCTTC. It codes for CASSQGDRDSYGYTF.

This chain uses TRBV18 with TRBJ1-2; D is unclear. Deletions cut 3 bases from V and 7 bases from J, with 6 bases between. This CDR3 contains 11 residues. The germline V gene has CDR1 KGHSH and CDR2 LQKENI. In nucleotides, the CDR3 is TGTGCCAGCTCACCCCAATTTGGCTACACCTTC. This translates into CASSPQFGYTF. The variable domain in full, with the rest retrieved from reference TRBV18 and TRBJ1-2, is NAGVMQNPRHLVRRRGQEARLRCSPMKGHSHVYWYRQLPEEGLKFMVYLQKENIIDESGMPKERFSAEFPKEGPSILRIQQVVRGDSAAYFCASSPQFGYTFGSGTRLTVV.

In DNA, the CDR3 is TGTGCCAGCAGACACATAACTAATGAAAAACTGTTTTTT. Its translation: CASRHITNEKLFF. V gene TRBV7-8 combines with J gene TRBJ1-4, with D unclear. Germline CDR1 is SGHVS and CDR2 is FQNEAQ. V lost 6 bases and J 1 base, leaving 6 bases between the germline ends. The CDR3 totals 13 residues.

The rearrangement joins TRBV18 to TRBJ2-3; TRBD2 is a possible D gene (5 bases). Germline lookup yields CDR1 KGHSH and CDR2 LQKENI. The V end lost 3 bases, the J end lost 0 bases, and 10 bases lay between the germline ends. CDR3 length: 15 residues. CDR3 DNA: TGTGCCAGCTCACCCTTCCGGGATAGCACAGATACGCAGTATTTT. Protein sequence: CASSPFRDSTDTQYF.

A few counts support this clone. The chain combines TRBV12-3 or TRBV12-4 with TRBJ1-1; D possibly corresponds to TRBD1 (5 bases). The CDR3 loop spans 12 amino acids. The germline V and J ends were trimmed by 5 bases and 6 bases, with 10 bases remaining between them. CDR3 nucleotides: TGTGCCAGCAGTAACCAGGGTCCTGAAGCTTTCTTT. It yields the protein CASSNQGPEAFF.

The chain carries TRBV6-2 or TRBV6-3 and TRBJ2-1; TRBD1 aligns across 7 bases. The CDR3 loop spans 15 amino acids. Germline V lookup: CDR1 MNHEY, CDR2 SVGEGT. The V and J ends lost 6 bases and 4 bases, in that order; junction bases with no gene match: 9. CDR3 amino acids: CASSPIGQVYNEQFF. In DNA, the CDR3 is TGTGCCAGCAGCCCGATCGGACAGGTATACAATGAGCAGTTCTTC.

The chain recombines TRBV29-1 with TRBJ2-1; D unclear. Trimming shortened V by 5 bases and J by 0 bases, and 8 bases separated the two germline ends. This CDR3 comprises 13 residues. Germline CDR1 is SQVTM and CDR2 is ANQGSEA. DNA for the CDR3: TGCAGCGTTACAGTAAGCTCCTACAATGAGCAGTTCTTC. This codes for CSVTVSSYNEQFF.

This sequence joins TRBV7-9 and TRBJ2-1; 7 bases match TRBD1. Germline V gene data show CDR1 as SEHNR and CDR2 as FQNEAQ (reference sequence). J was trimmed by 6 bases and V by 5 bases; bases with no gene match: 10. There are 15 residues in the CDR3. As DNA, the CDR3 is TGTGCCAGCAGCCAGACCACCACAGGGGTCAATGAGCAGTTCTTC. Amino acid sequence: CASSQTTTGVNEQFF.

The V call is TRBV25-1, the J call TRBJ1-2; TRBD1 might be the D (6 bases). The germline V gene has CDR1 MGHDK and CDR2 SYGVNS. This CDR3 has 14 amino acids. Trimming shortened V by 8 bases and J by 2 bases, and 15 bases separated the two germline ends. The CDR3 protein is CASGGEGGNYGYTF. In nucleotides, the CDR3 is TGTGCCAGCGGCGGGGAGGGGGGCAACTATGGCTACACCTTC.

The chain carries TRBV19 and TRBJ1-5; no definite D call. The CDR3 has 16 amino acids. Trimming pared 4 bases from V and 3 bases from J, leaving 16 bases between. From germline, CDR1 is LNHDA and CDR2 SQIVND (reference sequence). CDR3 coding DNA: TGTGCCAGTAGTAGAGATTCGGGAACGGTCAATCAGCCCCAGCATTTT. It is translated as CASSRDSGTVNQPQHF.

The rearrangement joins TRBV29-1 to TRBJ1-6, with a possible D match to TRBD1 (6 bases). Between the trimmed V and J ends, which lost 6 bases and 7 bases, there was a span of 13 bases. Germline values: CDR1 SQVTM, CDR2 ANQGSEA. This CDR3 has 13 amino acids. CDR3 DNA sequence: TGCAGCGTGTCCCGGGACAAGAATTCACCCCTCCACTTT. This sequence encodes CSVSRDKNSPLHF.

The chain is built from TRBV9 and TRBJ2-7, with 8 bases aligning to TRBD1. V dropped 0 bases and J dropped 4; count of bases not matched to a gene: 3. Germline V gene data show CDR1 as SGDLS and CDR2 as YYNGEE. The CDR3 contains 14 residues. The CDR3 loop reads CASSVEDRDYEQYF. The DNA of the CDR3 is TGTGCCAGCAGCGTAGAGGACAGGGATTACGAGCAGTACTTC.

J is TRBJ2-1 and V is TRBV28; 11 bases match TRBD1. J gave up 9 bases and V 5 bases, and 12 bases lay outside the gene matches. This CDR3 is 16 amino acids long. Germline V gives CDR1 MDHEN, CDR2 SYDVKM. CDR3 DNA: TGTGCCAGCAGTCTCGCCGGGACAGGGGGTGGTCTTGAGCAGTTCTTC. Amino acids: CASSLAGTGGGLEQFF.

Here the CDR3 reads CASSNWDRINYGYTF. CDR3 DNA sequence: TGTGCCAGCAGTAACTGGGACAGGATTAACTATGGCTACACCTTC. This chain links TRBV6-5 with TRBJ1-2, with 8 bases matching TRBD1. Germline V gives CDR1 MNHEY, CDR2 SVGAGI. The CDR3 runs to 15 residues. Germline trimming cut 5 bases from V and 1 base from J; bases unmatched to any gene: 6.

V and J are TRBV2 and TRBJ1-1; no definite D call. This CDR3 comprises 14 residues. Germline V gene data show CDR1 as SNHLY and CDR2 as FYNNEI. V lost 6 bases, J lost 6 bases, and 17 bases lay in between. CDR3 coding DNA: TGTGCCAGCAGCCCGACCCTACTGGGCGCTGAAGCTTTCTTT. Translating gives CASSPTLLGAEAFF.

The chain combines TRBV5-6 with TRBJ1-2; 8 nucleotides match TRBD1. This CDR3 comprises 15 residues. V shed 5 bases and J 4 bases; nucleotides not matched to a gene: 10. The germline CDR1 and CDR2 sequences are SGHDT and YYEEEE. The CDR3 DNA reads TGTGCCAGCAGAGGAATGGACAGGGAGACCTATGGCTACACCTTC. As protein: CASRGMDRETYGYTF. The complete variable domain, with remaining parts taken from reference TRBV5-6 and TRBJ1-2, reads DAGVTQSPTHLIKTRGQQVTLRCSPKSGHDTVSWYQQALGQGPQFIFQYYEEEERQRGNFPDRFSGHQFPNYSSELNVNALLLGDSALYLCASRGMDRETYGYTFGSGTRLTVV.

The chain couples TRBV5-1 to TRBJ2-3; possible D gene TRBD2, 6 bases. CDR1 and CDR2 (germline): SGHRS, YFSETQ. The CDR3 runs to 15 residues. Trimming removed 6 bases from V and 3 bases from J, with 17 bases in between. CDR3 protein: CASKVEGLGTDTQYF. Here the CDR3 DNA reads TGCGCCAGCAAGGTGGAGGGCCTCGGAACAGATACGCAGTATTTT.

V gene TRBV2 combines with J gene TRBJ1-1, with D unclear. Germline V gene sequence: CDR1 SNHLY, CDR2 FYNNEI. The length of the CDR3 is 12 residues. V was trimmed by 6 bases and J by 4 bases, leaving 9 bases between them. The CDR3 reads CASRRSGTEAFF. CDR3 DNA sequence: TGTGCCAGCAGGCGGAGTGGCACTGAAGCTTTCTTT.

The chain carries TRBV5-1 and TRBJ2-1; TRBD2 matches at 9 bases. Trimming at V came to 7 bases and at J to 8 bases, leaving 10 bases not matched to a gene. The CDR3 extends over 14 amino acids. Germline V gene data show CDR1 as SGHRS and CDR2 as YFSETQ. CDR3 loop: CASLLAGGMDEQFF. CDR3 coding DNA: TGCGCCAGCCTGCTCGCGGGGGGGATGGATGAGCAGTTCTTC.

The chain has TRBV6-2 or TRBV6-3 and TRBJ2-3, with TRBD1 matching 8 bases. Trimming cost V 5 bases and J 6 bases; bases outside gene matches: 10. CDR1 and CDR2 from the germline V gene are MNHEY and SVGEGT. CDR3 length: 15 residues. In DNA form, the CDR3 reads TGTGCCAGCAGTCTGGACAGGGTTCAGGTGGATACGCAGTATTTT. It yields the protein CASSLDRVQVDTQYF.

The chain combines TRBV28 with TRBJ1-1, with D unclear. Germline V gives CDR1 MDHEN, CDR2 SYDVKM. V lost 5 bases, J lost 5 bases, and 6 bases lay in between. This CDR3 has 11 amino acids. For the CDR3, the DNA is TGTGCCAGCAGTCTATCAACTGAAGCTTTCTTT. Amino acid sequence: CASSLSTEAFF.

The rearrangement links TRBV27 to TRBJ1-5; TRBD1 matches 9 bases. V shed 6 bases and J 2 bases; nucleotides not matched to a gene: 8. The CDR3 contains 16 residues. Per germline, CDR1 MNHEY and CDR2 SMNVEV (reference sequence). CDR3 nucleotide sequence: TGTGCCAGCAGCAGAACAGGGGGCAAGGGCAATCAGCCCCAGCATTTT. It is translated as CASSRTGGKGNQPQHF.

CDR3 in DNA: TGCGCCAGCAGCCTCGCAGAGCGCTCCTACAATGAGCAGTTCTTC. Translation: CASSLAERSYNEQFF. The rearrangement uses TRBV4-1 and TRBJ2-1; no definite D call. The V gene's germline CDR1 is MGHRA and CDR2 YSYEKL. The CDR3 is made up of 15 amino acids. V lost 4 bases and J 0 bases, leaving 10 bases between the germline ends.

The chain links TRBV7-2 to TRBJ2-3, with TRBD2 matching over 8 bases. Germline V gene data show CDR1 as SGHTA and CDR2 as FQGNSA. CDR3 length: 14 residues. V dropped 7 bases and J dropped 3; count of bases not matched to a gene: 6. CDR3 sequence (DNA): TGTGCCAGCATGAACGGGGGGGGAACAGATACGCAGTATTTT. It yields the protein CASMNGGGTDTQYF.

The J gene is TRBJ1-2, the V gene TRBV6-2 or TRBV6-3; maybe TRBD1 (5 bases). Germline V lookup: CDR1 MNHEY, CDR2 SVGEGT. V was cut by 0 bases and J by 7 bases, with 12 bases left in between. The CDR3 consists of 14 residues. CDR3 sequence reads: CASSYSIQAGGYTF. DNA for the CDR3: TGTGCCAGCAGTTACTCGATACAGGCTGGTGGCTACACCTTC.

The chain uses TRBV18 and TRBJ1-1; D unresolved. CDR1 and CDR2 (germline): KGHSH, LQKENI. The V end was cut by 0 bases, the J end by 0 bases, with 5 bases between. The CDR3 extends over 14 amino acids. DNA for the CDR3: TGTGCCAGCTCACCACCCCCCATGAACACTGAAGCTTTCTTT. It is translated as CASSPPPMNTEAFF.

V usage is TRBV28 and J usage is TRBJ1-5; D uncertain. Germline V gene data show CDR1 as MDHEN and CDR2 as SYDVKM. Between the trimmed V and J ends, which lost 5 bases and 5 bases, there was a span of 13 bases. The CDR3 extends over 14 amino acids. The DNA of the CDR3 is TGTGCCAGCAGTACCCAGGTGTGGGATCAGCCCCAGCATTTT. As protein: CASSTQVWDQPQHF. Full variable domain (remainder filled in from reference TRBV28 and TRBJ1-5): DVKVTQSSRYLVKRTGEKVFLECVQDMDHENMFWYRQDPGLGLRLIYFSYDVKMKEKGDIPEGYSVSREKKERFSLILESASTNQTSMYLCASSTQVWDQPQHFGDGTRLSIL.

The V call is TRBV27, the J call TRBJ2-1, with 7 bases identical to TRBD1. The germline gives CDR1 MNHEY, CDR2 SMNVEV (reference sequence). V lost 2 bases and J lost 0; bases outside the gene matches: 16. This CDR3 spans 20 amino acids. The CDR3 DNA reads TGTGCCAGCAGTTTAGGGCTTGAGACAGGGTGGTTATCCTCCTACAATGAGCAGTTCTTC. Protein: CASSLGLETGWLSSYNEQFF.

The rearrangement links TRBV28 to TRBJ2-1; 9 bases line up with TRBD2. CDR3 length equals 17 residues. V was pared by 6 bases and J by 4 bases, with 13 bases of the junction left unmatched. Per germline, CDR1 MDHEN and CDR2 SYDVKM. Here the CDR3 reads CASRTKLAGYPYNEQFF. CDR3 bases: TGTGCCAGCAGAACAAAACTAGCGGGCTATCCGTACAATGAGCAGTTCTTC.

This rearrangement joins TRBV5-1 to TRBJ2-7; D perhaps matches TRBD1 (6 bases). The germline CDR1 and CDR2 sequences are SGHRS and YFSETQ. Trimming cost V 2 bases and J 1 base, with 10 bases left between them. CDR3 size: 14 residues. The CDR3 DNA is TGCGCCAGCAGCTTAGGAAGGGGGTCCTACGAGCAGTACTTC. Translated: CASSLGRGSYEQYF.

The J gene is TRBJ2-1, the V gene TRBV11-3, with TRBD2 matching 9 bases. Per germline, CDR1 SGHNT and CDR2 YENEEA. This CDR3 is built from 15 residues. V lost 4 bases and J lost 4; bases outside the gene matches: 5. The CDR3 nucleotides read TGTGCCAGCAGCTCCCTAGCGGGAAATTACAATGAGCAGTTCTTC. Its protein product is CASSSLAGNYNEQFF.